These T cell receptor beta chains were read from a single sample in a study of radiotherapy plus CTLA-4 blockade in lung cancer. The repertoire was sequenced with immunoSEQ multiplex PCR; TCRdb's copy has only in-frame clones and lacks some. Here the sample spans some 49,000 clones, about 88% being singletons. This specimen consisted of peripheral blood, obtained from a patient treated with radiotherapy plus ipilimumab. These receptors all stem from a human donor with non-small cell lung cancer whose response to radiotherapy plus ipilimumab could not be evaluated. CDR3s include the opening cysteine and the closing phenylalanine or tryptophan. The order of the fields is clone size, V gene, D gene, J gene, CDR3 DNA, CDR3 protein. The D gene is left open where the match is weak. Clone size is given for some rows only: seen once, a few or many times, or a class if the clone is expanded.

-	TRBV29-1	TRBD1	TRBJ1-2	TGCAGCGTTCTGGACAGGGCTAACTATGGCTACACCTTC	CSVLDRANYGYTF
-	TRBV18	-	TRBJ1-1	TGTGCCAGCTCATCGTTACAGGACACTGAAGCTTTCTTT	CASSSLQDTEAFF
-	TRBV28	-	TRBJ1-2	TGTGCCAGCAGTTTTGCAGGGCTGTTTGTTGGCTACACCTTC	CASSFAGLFVGYTF
-	TRBV6-6	TRBD1	TRBJ1-2	TGTGCCAGCAGTTACTGGGGACAGAAGAACTATGGCTACACCTTC	CASSYWGQKNYGYTF
-	TRBV29-1	-	TRBJ2-7	TGCAGCGTTGGGGCCGCGAACTACGAGCAGTACTTC	CSVGAANYEQYF
once	TRBV28	-	TRBJ1-2	TGTGCCAGCAGCCAGGACAGACCTCGGGGCTACACCTTC	CASSQDRPRGYTF
-	TRBV19	TRBD1	TRBJ1-2	TGTGCCAGTACGTACAGGGGCCTCGAATGGTCAAACTATGGCTACACCTTC	CASTYRGLEWSNYGYTF
-	TRBV30	TRBD2	TRBJ2-2	TGTGCCTGGAGTTTTCCGAGGGAGGGCACCGGGGAGCTGTTTTTT	CAWSFPREGTGELFF
few	TRBV6-6	TRBD2	TRBJ2-7	TGTGCCAGCAGCCCCCTTGGGACTAGCGGGAGCGAGCAGTACTTC	CASSPLGTSGSEQYF
-	TRBV4-3	-	TRBJ2-5	TGCGCCAGCAGCCAAGGGGCCGGAGGCGGCCAAGAGACCCAGTACTTC	CASSQGAGGGQETQYF
-	TRBV4-3	-	TRBJ1-5	TGCGCCAGCAGCCAAACTAGCGGCGGGCAGCCCCAGCATTTT	CASSQTSGGQPQHF
-	TRBV5-1	TRBD2	TRBJ2-1	TGCGCCAGCAGCTTATCCGGGACTAGCGGGAGCAATGAGCAGTTCTTC	CASSLSGTSGSNEQFF
-	TRBV5-1	-	TRBJ2-7	TGCGCCAGCACCTCGGGGATTCAACTAAACTACGAGCAGTACTTC	CASTSGIQLNYEQYF
-	TRBV6-6	TRBD1	TRBJ1-1	TGTGCCAGCAGTGTCTTAGGGGGCAGTACTGAAGCTTTCTTT	CASSVLGGSTEAFF
few	TRBV7-8	-	TRBJ1-2	TGTGCCAGCAGCCCCAACGTCCAGGGGAGCTATGGCTACACCTTC	CASSPNVQGSYGYTF
few	TRBV7-8	TRBD2	TRBJ2-7	TGTGCCAGCAGCCTAAACTTAGCGGGGGGCTACGAGCAGTACTTC	CASSLNLAGGYEQYF
-	TRBV7-3	TRBD2	TRBJ2-7	TGTGCCAGCAGCCCGACTAGCGGGGACTTCTACGAGCAGTACTTC	CASSPTSGDFYEQYF
-	TRBV19	-	TRBJ2-7	TGTGCCAGTAGTATAGGGGGCGGATTTGGATACGAGCAGTACTTC	CASSIGGGFGYEQYF
few	TRBV9	-	TRBJ2-7	TGTGCCAGCAGCGTAGCGACGGGAGCCGCCTACGAGCAGTACTTC	CASSVATGAAYEQYF
-	TRBV29-1	TRBD1	TRBJ1-1	TGCAGCGTACTACCAGGGGGCAACACTGAAGCTTTCTTT	CSVLPGGNTEAFF
-	TRBV27	-	TRBJ1-2	TGTGCCAGCAGTTCGGACTCTCGAACAGCCTATGGCTACACCTTC	CASSSDSRTAYGYTF